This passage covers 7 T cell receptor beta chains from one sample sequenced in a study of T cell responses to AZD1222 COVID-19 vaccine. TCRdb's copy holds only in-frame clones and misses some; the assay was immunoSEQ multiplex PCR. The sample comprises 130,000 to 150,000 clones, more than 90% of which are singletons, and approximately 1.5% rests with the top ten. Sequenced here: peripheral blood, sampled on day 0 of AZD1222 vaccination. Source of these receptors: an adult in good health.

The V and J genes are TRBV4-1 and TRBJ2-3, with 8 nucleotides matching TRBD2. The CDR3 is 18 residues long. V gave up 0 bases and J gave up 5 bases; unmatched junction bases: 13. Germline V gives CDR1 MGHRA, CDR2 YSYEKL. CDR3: CASSQDLASGFSGDTQYF. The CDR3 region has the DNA TGCGCCAGCAGCCAAGATTTAGCTAGCGGGTTTTCTGGAGATACGCAGTATTTT.

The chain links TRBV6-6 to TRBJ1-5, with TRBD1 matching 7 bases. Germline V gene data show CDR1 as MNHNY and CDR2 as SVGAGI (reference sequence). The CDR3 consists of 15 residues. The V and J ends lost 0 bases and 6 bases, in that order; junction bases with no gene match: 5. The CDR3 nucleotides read TGTGCCAGCAGTTACTCAGGGGGCGCGGGTCAGCCCCAGCATTTT. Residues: CASSYSGGAGQPQHF.

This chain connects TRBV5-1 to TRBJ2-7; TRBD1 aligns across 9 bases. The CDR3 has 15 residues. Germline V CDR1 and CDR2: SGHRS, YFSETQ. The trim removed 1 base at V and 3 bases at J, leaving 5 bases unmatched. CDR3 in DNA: TGCGCCAGCAGCTTGTTAGGACAGGGGATCTACGAGCAGTACTTC. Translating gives CASSLLGQGIYEQYF.

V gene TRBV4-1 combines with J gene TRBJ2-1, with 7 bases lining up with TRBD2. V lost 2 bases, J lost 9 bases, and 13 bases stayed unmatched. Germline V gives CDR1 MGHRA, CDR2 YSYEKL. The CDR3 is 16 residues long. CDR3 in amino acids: CASSQSWTRGPGEQFF. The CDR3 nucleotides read TGCGCCAGCAGCCAATCATGGACTAGAGGGCCCGGTGAGCAGTTCTTC.

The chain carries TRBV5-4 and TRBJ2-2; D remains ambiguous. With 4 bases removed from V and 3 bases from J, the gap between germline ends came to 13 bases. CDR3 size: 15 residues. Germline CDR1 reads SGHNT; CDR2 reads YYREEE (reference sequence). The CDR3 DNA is TGTGCCAGCAGCCGAAACTTAAAGGACACCGGGGAGCTGTTTTTT. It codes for CASSRNLKDTGELFF.

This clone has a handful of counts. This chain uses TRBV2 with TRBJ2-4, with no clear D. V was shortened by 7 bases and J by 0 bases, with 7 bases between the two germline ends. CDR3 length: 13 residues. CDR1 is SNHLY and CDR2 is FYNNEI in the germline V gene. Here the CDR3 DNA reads TGTGCCAGCAAACAGTTAGCCAAAAACATTCAGTACTTC. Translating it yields CASKQLAKNIQYF.

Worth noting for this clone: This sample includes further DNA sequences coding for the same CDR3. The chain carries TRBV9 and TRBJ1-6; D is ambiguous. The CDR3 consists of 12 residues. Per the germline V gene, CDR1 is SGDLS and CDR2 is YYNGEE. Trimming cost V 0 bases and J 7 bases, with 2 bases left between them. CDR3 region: CASSVGNSPLHF. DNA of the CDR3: TGTGCCAGCAGCGTAGGGAATTCACCCCTCCACTTT.